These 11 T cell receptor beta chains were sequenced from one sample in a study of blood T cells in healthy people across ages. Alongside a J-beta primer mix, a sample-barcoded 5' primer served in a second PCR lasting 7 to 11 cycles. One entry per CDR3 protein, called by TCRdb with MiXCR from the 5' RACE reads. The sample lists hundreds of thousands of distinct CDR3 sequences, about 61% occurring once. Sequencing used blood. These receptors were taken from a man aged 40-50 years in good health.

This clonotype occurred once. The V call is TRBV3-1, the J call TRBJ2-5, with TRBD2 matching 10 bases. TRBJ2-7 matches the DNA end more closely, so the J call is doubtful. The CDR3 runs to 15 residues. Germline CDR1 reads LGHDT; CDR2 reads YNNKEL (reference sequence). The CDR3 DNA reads TGTGCCAGCAGCCTCAGACTAGCGGGTTACTACGAGCAGTACTTC. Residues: CASSLRLAGYYEQYF.

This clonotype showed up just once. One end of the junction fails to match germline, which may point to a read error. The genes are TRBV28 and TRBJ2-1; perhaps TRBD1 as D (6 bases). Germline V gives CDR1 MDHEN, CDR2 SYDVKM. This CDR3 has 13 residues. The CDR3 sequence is CAGSLAGDGEQFF. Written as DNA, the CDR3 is TGTGCCGGCAGTTTAGCAGGGGACGGTGAGCAGTTCTTC.

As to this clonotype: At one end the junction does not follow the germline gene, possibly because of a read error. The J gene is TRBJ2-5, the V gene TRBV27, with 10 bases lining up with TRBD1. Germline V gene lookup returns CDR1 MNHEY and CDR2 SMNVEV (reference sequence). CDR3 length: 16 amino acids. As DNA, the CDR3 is TGTGCCAGTAGTTTTTTCGGGACAGGGGTTCGAGAGACCCAGTACTTC. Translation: CASSFFGTGVRETQYF.

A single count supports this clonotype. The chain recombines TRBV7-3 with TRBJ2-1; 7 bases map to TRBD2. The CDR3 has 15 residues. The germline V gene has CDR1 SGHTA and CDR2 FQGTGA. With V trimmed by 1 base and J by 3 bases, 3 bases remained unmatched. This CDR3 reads CASSLILADYNEQFF. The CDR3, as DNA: TGTGCCAGCAGCTTAATCCTAGCGGACTACAATGAGCAGTTCTTC.

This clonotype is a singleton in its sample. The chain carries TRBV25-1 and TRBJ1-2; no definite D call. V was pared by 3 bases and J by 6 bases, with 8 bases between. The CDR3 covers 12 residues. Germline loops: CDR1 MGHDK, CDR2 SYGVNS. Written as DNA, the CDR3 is TGTGCCAGCAGTGACCGCCCAGATGGCTACACCTTC. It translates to CASSDRPDGYTF.

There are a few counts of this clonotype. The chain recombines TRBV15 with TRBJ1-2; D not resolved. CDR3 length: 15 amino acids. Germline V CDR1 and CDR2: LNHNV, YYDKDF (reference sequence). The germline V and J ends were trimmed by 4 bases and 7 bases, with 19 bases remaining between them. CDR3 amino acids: CATSTGTWTQSGYTF. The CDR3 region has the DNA TGTGCCACCAGCACAGGCACATGGACTCAAAGTGGCTACACCTTC.

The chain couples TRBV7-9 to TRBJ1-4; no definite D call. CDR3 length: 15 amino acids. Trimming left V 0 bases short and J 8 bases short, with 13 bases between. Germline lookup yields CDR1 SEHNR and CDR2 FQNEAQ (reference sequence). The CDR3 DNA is TGTGCCAGCAGCTTAGCCATAGGGTTAGACGAAAAACTGTTTTTT. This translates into CASSLAIGLDEKLFF.

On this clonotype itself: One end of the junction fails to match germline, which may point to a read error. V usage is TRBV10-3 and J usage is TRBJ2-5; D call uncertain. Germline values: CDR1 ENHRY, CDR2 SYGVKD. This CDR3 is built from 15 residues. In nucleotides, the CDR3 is TGTGCCATCAATGAGTCGAGACGGTTCCAAGAGACCCAGTACTTC. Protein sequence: CAINESRRFQETQYF.

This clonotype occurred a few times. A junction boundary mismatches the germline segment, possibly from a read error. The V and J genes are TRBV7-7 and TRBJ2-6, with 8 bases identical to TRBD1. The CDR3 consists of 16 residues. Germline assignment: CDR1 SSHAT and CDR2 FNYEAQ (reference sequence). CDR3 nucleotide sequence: TGTGCTAGCAGCTCATTACAGGGGGCTGGGGCCAACGTCCTGACTTTC. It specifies CASSSLQGAGANVLTF.

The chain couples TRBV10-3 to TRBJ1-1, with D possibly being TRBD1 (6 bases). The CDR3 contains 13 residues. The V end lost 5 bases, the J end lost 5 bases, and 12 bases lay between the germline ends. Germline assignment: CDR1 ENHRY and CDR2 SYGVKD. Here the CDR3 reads CAISSRGATEAFF. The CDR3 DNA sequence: TGTGCCATCAGTTCACGGGGGGCTACTGAAGCTTTCTTT.

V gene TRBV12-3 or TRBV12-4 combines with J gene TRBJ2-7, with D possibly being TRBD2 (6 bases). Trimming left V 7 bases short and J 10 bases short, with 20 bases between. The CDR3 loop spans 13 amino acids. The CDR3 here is CASTLGGGTFQYF. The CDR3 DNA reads TGTGCCAGCACCCTCGGGGGTGGGACTTTTCAGTACTTC.